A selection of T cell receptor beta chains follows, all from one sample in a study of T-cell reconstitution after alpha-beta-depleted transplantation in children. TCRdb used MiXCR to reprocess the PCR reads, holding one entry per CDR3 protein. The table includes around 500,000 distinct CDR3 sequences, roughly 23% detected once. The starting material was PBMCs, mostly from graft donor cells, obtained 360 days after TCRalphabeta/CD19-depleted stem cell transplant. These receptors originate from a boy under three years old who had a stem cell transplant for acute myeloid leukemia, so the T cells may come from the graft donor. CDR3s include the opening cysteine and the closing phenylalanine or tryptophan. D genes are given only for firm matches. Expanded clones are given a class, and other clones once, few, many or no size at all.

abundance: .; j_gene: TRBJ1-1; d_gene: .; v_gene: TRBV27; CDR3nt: TGTGCCAGCAGTGAGCCGGGACACCAACCTGAAGCTTTCTTT; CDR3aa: CASSEPGHQPEAFF
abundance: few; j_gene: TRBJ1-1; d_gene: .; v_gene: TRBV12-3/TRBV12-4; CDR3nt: TGTGCCAGCAGTTCACAGGGTTCGACTGAAGCTTTTTTT; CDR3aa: CASSSQGSTEAFF
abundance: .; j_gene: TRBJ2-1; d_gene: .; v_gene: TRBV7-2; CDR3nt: TGTGCCAGCAGCGGGGACTTAAATGAGCAGTTCTTC; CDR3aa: CASSGDLNEQFF
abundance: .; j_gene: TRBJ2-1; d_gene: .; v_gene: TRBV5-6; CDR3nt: TGTGCCAGCAGCTTGGGCAGGGCTTATGAGCAGTTCTTC; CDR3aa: CASSLGRAYEQFF
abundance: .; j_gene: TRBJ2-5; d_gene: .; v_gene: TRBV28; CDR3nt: TGTGCCAGCAGCCCCGCTCTTGGGGCCCAAGAGACCCAGTACTTC; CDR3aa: CASSPALGAQETQYF
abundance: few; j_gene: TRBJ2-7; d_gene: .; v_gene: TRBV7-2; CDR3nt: TGTGCCAGCAGCTTAGTCGTCAGGGATTACGAGCAGTACTTC; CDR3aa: CASSLVVRDYEQYF
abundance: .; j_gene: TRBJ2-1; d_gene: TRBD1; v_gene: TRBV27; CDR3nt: TGTGCCAGCAGTTCTCCAGGGGGCGCGTATTACAATGAGCAGTTCTTC; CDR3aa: CASSSPGGAYYNEQFF
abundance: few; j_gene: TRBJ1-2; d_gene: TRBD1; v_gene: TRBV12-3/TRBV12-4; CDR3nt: TGTGCCAGCAGTCCCGGACAGGGGTCCAACTATGGCTACACCTTC; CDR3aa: CASSPGQGSNYGYTF
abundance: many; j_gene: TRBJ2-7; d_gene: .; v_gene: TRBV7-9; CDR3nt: TGTGCCAGCAGCCCGGGACACAACCCCGACGAGCAGTACTTC; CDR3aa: CASSPGHNPDEQYF
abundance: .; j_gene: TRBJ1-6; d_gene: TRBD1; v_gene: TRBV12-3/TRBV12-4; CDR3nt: TGTGCCAGCACGCGACAGGGGTATTCACCCCTCCACTTT; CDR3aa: CASTRQGYSPLHF
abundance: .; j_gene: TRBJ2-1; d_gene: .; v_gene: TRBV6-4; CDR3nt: TGTGCCAGCAGTGACGGATACAATGAGCAGTTCTTC; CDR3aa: CASSDGYNEQFF
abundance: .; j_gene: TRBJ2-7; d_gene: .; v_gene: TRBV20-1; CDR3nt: TGCAGTGCTGCCACCGACGGGAACTACGAGCAGTACTTC; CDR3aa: CSAATDGNYEQYF
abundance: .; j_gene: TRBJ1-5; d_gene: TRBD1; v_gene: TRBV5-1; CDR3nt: TGCGCCAGCAGCTTCACAGGGGGCTTGAATCAGCCCCAGCATTTT; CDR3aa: CASSFTGGLNQPQHF
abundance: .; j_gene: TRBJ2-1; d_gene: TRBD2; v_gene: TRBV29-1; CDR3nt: TGCAGCGTTGATCTAGCGGGGGTTTACAATGAGCAGTTCTTC; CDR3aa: CSVDLAGVYNEQFF
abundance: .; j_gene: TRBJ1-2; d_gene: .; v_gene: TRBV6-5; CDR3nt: TGTGCCAGCAGTTCCCCCTCATTCTTCGGGGATGGCTACACCTTC; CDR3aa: CASSSPSFFGDGYTF
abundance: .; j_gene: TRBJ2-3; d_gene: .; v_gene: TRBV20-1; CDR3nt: TGCAGTGCTAGAGACGGATTCACAGATACGCAGTATTTT; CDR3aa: CSARDGFTDTQYF
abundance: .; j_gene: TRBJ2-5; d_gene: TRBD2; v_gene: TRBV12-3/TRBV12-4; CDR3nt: TGTGCCAGCAGCCCCTTAGGGACTAGGGCGGAGACCCAGTACTTC; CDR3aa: CASSPLGTRAETQYF
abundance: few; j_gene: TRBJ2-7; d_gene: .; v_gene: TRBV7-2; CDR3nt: TGTGCCAGCAGCTTTAACTCATACTCCTACGAGCAGTACTTC; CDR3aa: CASSFNSYSYEQYF
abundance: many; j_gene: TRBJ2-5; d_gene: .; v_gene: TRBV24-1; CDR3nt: TGTGCCACCAGTGATAAGACTCACGAGGCCCAGTACTTC; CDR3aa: CATSDKTHEAQYF
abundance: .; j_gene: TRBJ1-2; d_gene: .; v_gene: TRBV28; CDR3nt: TGTGCCAGCAGTAGGCAAGGTGGCTACACCTTC; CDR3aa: CASSRQGGYTF
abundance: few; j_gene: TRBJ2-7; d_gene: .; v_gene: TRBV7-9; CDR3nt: TGTGCCAGCAGCATCCCCGGGGGCAGGGGAGGCAACTACGAGCAGTACTTC; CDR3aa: CASSIPGGRGGNYEQYF
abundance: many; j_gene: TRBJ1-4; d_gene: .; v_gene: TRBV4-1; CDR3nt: TGCGCCAGCAGCCAAACAGGGTTAGGGGCAACTAATGAAAAACTGTTTTTT; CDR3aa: CASSQTGLGATNEKLFF
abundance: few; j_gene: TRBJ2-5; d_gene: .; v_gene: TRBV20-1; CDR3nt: TGCAGTGCTAGAGACCTCCCACCGTTGTCAGAGACCCAGTACTTC; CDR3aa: CSARDLPPLSETQYF
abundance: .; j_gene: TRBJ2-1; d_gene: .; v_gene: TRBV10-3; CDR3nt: TGTGCCATCAGTGCGGACAATGAGCAGTTCTTC; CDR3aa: CAISADNEQFF
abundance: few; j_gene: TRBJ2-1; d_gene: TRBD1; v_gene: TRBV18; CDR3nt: TGTGCCAGCTCACCCGGGGACAGGGACTGGGACAATGAGCAGTTCTTC; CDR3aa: CASSPGDRDWDNEQFF
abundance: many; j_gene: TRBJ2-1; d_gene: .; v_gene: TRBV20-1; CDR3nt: TGCAGTGCTAGAGATGGTCACAGAAATGAGCAGTTCTTC; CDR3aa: CSARDGHRNEQFF
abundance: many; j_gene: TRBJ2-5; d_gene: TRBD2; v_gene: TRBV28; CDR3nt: TGTGCCAGCAGTCCCCCCTCGACTAGCGGCCAAGAGACCCAGTACTTC; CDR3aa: CASSPPSTSGQETQYF
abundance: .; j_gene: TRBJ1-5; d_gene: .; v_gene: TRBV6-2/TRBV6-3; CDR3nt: TGTGCCACCGAGGACGGAGACAATCAGCCCCAGCATTTT; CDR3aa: CATEDGDNQPQHF
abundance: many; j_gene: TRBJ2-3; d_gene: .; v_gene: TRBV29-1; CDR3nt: TGCAGCGTGACTGGGGGTCACGAAGGGAGCACAGATACGCAGTATTTT; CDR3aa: CSVTGGHEGSTDTQYF
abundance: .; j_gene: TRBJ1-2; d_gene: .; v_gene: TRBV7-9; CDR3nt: TGTGCCAGCAGCTCCACGGGACACCCTCGGGACTATGGCTACACCTTC; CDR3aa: CASSSTGHPRDYGYTF
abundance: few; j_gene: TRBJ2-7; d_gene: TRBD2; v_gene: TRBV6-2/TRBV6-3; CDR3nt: TGTGCCAGCAGTCCCTGGGGGGGACGCTACGAGCAGTACTTC; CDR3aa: CASSPWGGRYEQYF
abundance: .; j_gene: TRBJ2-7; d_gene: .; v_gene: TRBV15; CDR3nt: TGTGCCACCAGCAGAGATCGTGGGGACGAGCAGTACTTC; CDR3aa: CATSRDRGDEQYF
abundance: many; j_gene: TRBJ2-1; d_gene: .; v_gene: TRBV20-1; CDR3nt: TGCAGTGCTAGAGTTGAGTACAATGAGCAGTTCTTC; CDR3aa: CSARVEYNEQFF
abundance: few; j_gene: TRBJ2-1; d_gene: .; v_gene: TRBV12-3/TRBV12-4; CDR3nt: TGTGCCAGCACCCCCCAGGGTTTCGGATACAATGAGCAGTTCTTC; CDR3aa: CASTPQGFGYNEQFF
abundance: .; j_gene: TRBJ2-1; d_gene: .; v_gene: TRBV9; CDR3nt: TGTGCCAGCAGCGTACAGGGTGAGCAGTTCTTC; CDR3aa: CASSVQGEQFF
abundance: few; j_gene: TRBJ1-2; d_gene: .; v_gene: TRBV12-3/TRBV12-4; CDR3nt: TGTGCCAGCAGTTTAGCGGCAGGGGTGAGCTATGGCTACACCTTC; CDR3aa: CASSLAAGVSYGYTF
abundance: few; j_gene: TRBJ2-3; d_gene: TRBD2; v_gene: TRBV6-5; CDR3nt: TGTGCCAGCAGTTACGGTCCAGCGGGGGGTATTACGCAGTATTTT; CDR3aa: CASSYGPAGGITQYF
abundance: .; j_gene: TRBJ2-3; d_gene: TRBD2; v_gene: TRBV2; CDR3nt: TGTGCCAGCAGTGATACGACTAGCGGGGCCTCCACAGATACGCAGTATTTT; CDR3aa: CASSDTTSGASTDTQYF
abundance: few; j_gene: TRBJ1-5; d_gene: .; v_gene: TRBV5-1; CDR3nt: TGCGCCAGCAGCAAATCCGGGCAGCTCAATCAGCCCCAGCATTTT; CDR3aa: CASSKSGQLNQPQHF
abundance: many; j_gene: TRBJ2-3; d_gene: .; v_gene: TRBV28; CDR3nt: TGTGCCAGCATCCCCATCTGGGCTGGCACAGATACGCAGTATTTT; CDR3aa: CASIPIWAGTDTQYF
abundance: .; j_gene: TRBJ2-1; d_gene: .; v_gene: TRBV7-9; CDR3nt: TGTGCCAGCAGCTTAGGGGTCTTCCCGGGTAACCAGTTCTTC; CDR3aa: CASSLGVFPGNQFF
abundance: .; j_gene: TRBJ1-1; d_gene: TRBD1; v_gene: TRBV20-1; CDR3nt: TGCAGTGCTGAAGACAGGGCCCTCGAAGCTTTCTTT; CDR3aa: CSAEDRALEAFF
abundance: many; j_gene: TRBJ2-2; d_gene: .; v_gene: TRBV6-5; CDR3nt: TGTGCCAGCAGTTCCGCGGCAGGGTACGCGAACACCGGGGAGCTGTTTTTT; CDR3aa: CASSSAAGYANTGELFF
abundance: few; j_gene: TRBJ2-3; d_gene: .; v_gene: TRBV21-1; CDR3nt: TGTGCCAGCAGCAAATCGCCCAGCCCAGATACGCAGTATTTT; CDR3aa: CASSKSPSPDTQYF
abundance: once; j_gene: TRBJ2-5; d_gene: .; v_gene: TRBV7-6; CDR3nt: TGTGCCAGCAGCTTATGGAGCAGGGGCTTTCAAGAGACCCAGTACTTC; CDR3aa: CASSLWSRGFQETQYF
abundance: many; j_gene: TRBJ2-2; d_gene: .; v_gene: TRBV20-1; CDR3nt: TGCAGCCCCCTCCCAGGTGGCACCGGGGAGCTGTTTTTT; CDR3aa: CSPLPGGTGELFF
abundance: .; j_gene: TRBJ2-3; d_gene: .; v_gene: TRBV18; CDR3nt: TGTGCCAGCTCACCACAGACAGCGATTGTGGGATCAGATACGCAGTATTTT; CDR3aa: CASSPQTAIVGSDTQYF